The 19 T cell receptor beta chains presented below share a single source sample, sequenced in a study of blood T cell repertoires in COVID-19. Profiling relied on immunoSEQ multiplex PCR, and the TCRdb table lists in-frame clones only, not all of them. This table holds about 70,000 clones, 87% found once. What was sequenced was peripheral blood. These receptors were taken from a woman of 80 years or more with acute or convalescent COVID-19.

V usage is TRBV21-1 and J usage is TRBJ2-5; TRBD1 reflects the table's D call only, with no check against the DNA. TRBV21-1 is a documented pseudogene. The CDR3 runs 16 residues. The DNA of the CDR3 is TGTGCCAGCAGCAAACTCAGGCAGGGCCCACAAGAGACCCAGTACTTC. Encoded protein: CASSKLRQGPQETQYF.

The rearrangement joins TRBV27 to TRBJ2-1; perhaps TRBD2 as D (5 bases). CDR3 length equals 15 residues. The V gene lost 6 bases and the J gene lost 3 bases, with 15 bases spanning the gap. The germline V gene encodes CDR1 MNHEY and CDR2 SMNVEV (reference sequence). CDR3 in amino acids: CASRPPVGIYNEQFF. Here the CDR3 DNA reads TGTGCCAGCAGACCTCCGGTCGGGATCTACAATGAGCAGTTCTTC.

This clone was picked up one time. This chain uses TRBV7-3 with TRBJ1-2; no clear D. The CDR3 is 15 residues long. The V end lost 0 bases, the J end lost 6 bases, and 14 bases lay between the germline ends. Germline CDR1 and CDR2: SGHTA and FQGTGA. CDR3 in amino acids: CASSLTHPPIDGYTF. CDR3 coding DNA: TGTGCCAGCAGCTTAACGCACCCCCCTATTGATGGCTACACCTTC. The full variable domain, its missing parts supplied by reference TRBV7-3 and TRBJ1-2, is GAGVSQTPSNKVTEKGKYVELRCDPISGHTALYWYRQSLGQGPEFLIYFQGTGAADDSGLPNDRFFAVRPEGSVSTLKIQRTERGDSAVYLCASSLTHPPIDGYTFGSGTRLTVV.

The chain is built from TRBV10-3 and TRBJ2-1, with TRBD2 identical over 9 bases. The J segment lost 2 bases and the V segment lost 6 bases, leaving 2 bases of the junction unmatched. The CDR3 spans 14 residues. The germline V gene has CDR1 ENHRY and CDR2 SYGVKD. The CDR3 DNA sequence: TGTGCCATCAGAGTAGCGGGGGCCTACAATGAGCAGTTCTTC. Translated, it gives CAIRVAGAYNEQFF.

This sequence joins TRBV5-1 and TRBJ1-1; D possibly corresponds to TRBD1 (6 bases). The ends were cut back, 5 bases at V and 6 bases at J, with 14 bases in the middle. The CDR3 sequence is 13 residues long. Germline CDR1 reads SGHRS; CDR2 reads YFSETQ. This CDR3 is CASRGQQGSEAFF. The CDR3 DNA reads TGCGCCAGCAGGGGCCAACAGGGATCTGAAGCTTTCTTT.

The V and J genes are TRBV30 and TRBJ1-6, with 10 bases matching TRBD1. The germline V gene has CDR1 GTSNPN and CDR2 SVGIG (reference sequence). Trimming at V came to 5 bases and at J to 7 bases, leaving 5 bases not matched to a gene. This CDR3 is 14 amino acids long. The CDR3 reads CAWAVDRGNSPLHF. CDR3 nucleotides: TGTGCCTGGGCCGTGGACAGGGGGAATTCACCCCTCCACTTT.

The rearrangement joins TRBV6-6 to TRBJ2-2, with no clear D. Trimming removed 7 bases from V and 0 bases from J, with 15 bases in between. The CDR3 loop spans 16 amino acids. Germline lookup yields CDR1 MNHNY and CDR2 SVGAGI (reference sequence). For the CDR3, the DNA is TGTGCCAGCACTACGCGACACATCGCGAACACCGGGGAGCTGTTTTTT. It is translated as CASTTRHIANTGELFF.

The chain combines TRBV19 with TRBJ1-2; TRBD1 matches at 7 bases. The ends lost 5 bases at V and 8 bases at J; junction bases unmatched: 8. Germline-derived CDR1 and CDR2 are LNHDA and SQIVND (reference sequence). The CDR3 length is 13 residues. CDR3 bases: TGTGCCAGTAGTCCCACAGGGGAGCTAGGCTACACCTTC. Translating it yields CASSPTGELGYTF. The whole variable domain, remainder taken from reference TRBV19 and TRBJ1-2, is DGGITQSPKYLFRKEGQNVTLSCEQNLNHDAMYWYRQDPGQGLRLIYYSQIVNDFQKGDIAEGYSVSREKKESFPLTVTSAQKNPTAFYLCASSPTGELGYTFGSGTRLTVV.

The chain couples TRBV5-1 to TRBJ1-5, with D possibly being TRBD1 (5 bases). The germline V and J ends were trimmed by 0 bases and 4 bases, with 11 bases remaining between them. Germline V gene data show CDR1 as SGHRS and CDR2 as YFSETQ. This CDR3 region has 15 residues. The CDR3 spells CASSLVTGKNQPQHF. The CDR3 DNA reads as TGCGCCAGCAGCTTGGTCACAGGTAAAAATCAGCCCCAGCATTTT. Complete variable domain (other parts from reference TRBV5-1 and TRBJ1-5): KAGVTQTPRYLIKTRGQQVTLSCSPISGHRSVSWYQQTPGQGLQFLFEYFSETQRNKGNFPGRFSGRQFSNSRSEMNVSTLELGDSALYLCASSLVTGKNQPQHFGDGTRLSIL.

This chain connects TRBV19 to TRBJ1-1; 7 nucleotides align to TRBD1. Germline CDR1 reads LNHDA; CDR2 reads SQIVND (reference sequence). The CDR3 loop spans 14 amino acids. The junction had 8 bases not matched to a gene; V was cut back by 5 bases and J by 5 bases. The CDR3 reads CASSLPGGWTEAFF. DNA of the CDR3: TGTGCCAGTAGTCTCCCAGGGGGGTGGACTGAAGCTTTCTTT.

In its sample, this clone was seen a few times. This CDR3 reads CASSRALAGLTQNNEQFF. The CDR3, as DNA: TGTGCCAGCAGTCGGGCACTAGCGGGGTTAACCCAAAACAATGAGCAGTTCTTC. The rearrangement links TRBV6-2 or TRBV6-3 to TRBJ2-1, with TRBD2 identical over 10 bases. Germline V CDR1 and CDR2: MNHEY, SVGEGT. CDR3 length equals 18 residues. J lost 5 bases, V lost 5 bases, and 15 bases had no gene match.

This clone was detected only once. V gene TRBV7-9 combines with J gene TRBJ2-1, with TRBD2 matching over 12 bases. Losses at the gene ends were 3 bases for V and 7 bases for J; bases not matched to a gene: 1. CDR3 length: 14 amino acids. Germline CDR1 reads SEHNR; CDR2 reads FQNEAQ (reference sequence). The CDR3 sequence is CASSFGTSGNEQFF. The CDR3 coding sequence is TGTGCCAGCAGCTTCGGGACTAGCGGGAATGAGCAGTTCTTC.

J is TRBJ1-1 and V is TRBV7-9; 7 nucleotides align to TRBD1. Germline-derived CDR1 and CDR2 are SEHNR and FQNEAQ (reference sequence). V was pared by 5 bases and J by 8 bases, with 5 bases of the junction left unmatched. The CDR3 spans 12 residues. Here the CDR3 reads CASSVDRAEAFF. The CDR3 bases are TGTGCCAGCAGCGTAGACAGGGCCGAAGCTTTCTTT.

This clone was detected only once. The rearrangement links TRBV9 to TRBJ2-5; no reliable D call. Trimming took off 0 bases at V and 5 bases at J, with 5 bases between the two ends. This CDR3 region has 12 residues. Germline V CDR1 and CDR2: SGDLS, YYNGEE. The CDR3: CASSVGEETQYF. The CDR3 DNA sequence: TGTGCCAGCAGCGTAGGAGAGGAGACCCAGTACTTC.

The V and J genes are TRBV5-8 and TRBJ1-1; 7 bases match TRBD1. The CDR3 is made up of 17 amino acids. The germline CDR1 and CDR2 sequences are SGHTS and YDEGEE. V was clipped by 4 bases and J by 6 bases; unmatched bases: 18. The CDR3 sequence is CASSPPKRQGVGAEAFF. Written as DNA, the CDR3 is TGTGCCAGCAGCCCTCCTAAGAGACAGGGCGTAGGCGCTGAAGCTTTCTTT.

CDR3 bases: TGCGCCAGCAGCCTTGAACAGGGGGCCTACACTGAAGCTTTCTTT. It codes for CASSLEQGAYTEAFF. V and J are TRBV5-1 and TRBJ1-1, with TRBD1 matching 9 bases. The V gene's germline CDR1 is SGHRS and CDR2 YFSETQ. CDR3 length: 15 residues. The V and J ends lost 4 bases and 3 bases, in that order; junction bases with no gene match: 7.

This sequence joins TRBV5-6 and TRBJ2-1; 11 nucleotides align to TRBD2. V dropped 4 bases and J dropped 0; count of bases not matched to a gene: 3. Germline V gene lookup returns CDR1 SGHDT and CDR2 YYEEEE. CDR3 size: 16 residues. The CDR3 sequence: CASSPGLADSYNEQFF. The CDR3 DNA reads as TGTGCCAGCAGCCCGGGACTAGCGGACTCCTACAATGAGCAGTTCTTC.

This CDR3 is CASTGDYEQYF. The CDR3, as DNA: TGTGCCAGCACGGGGGACTACGAGCAGTACTTC. V gene TRBV6-5 combines with J gene TRBJ2-7, with D possibly matching TRBD2 (6 bases). The CDR3 loop spans 11 amino acids. Germline V gene data show CDR1 as MNHEY and CDR2 as SVGAGI. V was pared by 7 bases and J by 3 bases, with 7 bases between.

V and J are TRBV6-5 and TRBJ1-2, with D tentatively TRBD1 (5 bases). The CDR3 contains 12 residues. Germline V CDR1 and CDR2: MNHEY, SVGAGI. V lost 5 bases and J lost 8, with 12 bases in between. In nucleotides, the CDR3 is TGTGCCAGCAGTCTGGGGGGTATCGGCTACACCTTC. The encoded protein is CASSLGGIGYTF.